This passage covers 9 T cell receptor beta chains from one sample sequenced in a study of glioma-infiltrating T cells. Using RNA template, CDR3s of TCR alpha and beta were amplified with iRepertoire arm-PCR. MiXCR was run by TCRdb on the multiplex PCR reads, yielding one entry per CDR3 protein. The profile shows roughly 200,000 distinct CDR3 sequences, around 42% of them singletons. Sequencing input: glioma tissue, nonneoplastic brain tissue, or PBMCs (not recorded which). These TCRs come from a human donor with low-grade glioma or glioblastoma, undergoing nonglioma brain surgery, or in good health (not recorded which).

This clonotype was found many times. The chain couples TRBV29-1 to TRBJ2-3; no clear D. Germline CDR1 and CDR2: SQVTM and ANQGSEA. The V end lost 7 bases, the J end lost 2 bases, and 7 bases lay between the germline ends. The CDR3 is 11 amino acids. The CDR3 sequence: CSAWITDTQYF. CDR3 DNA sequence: TGCAGCGCCTGGATCACAGATACGCAGTATTTT.

CDR3 residues: CSVEEGGNEQYF. CDR3 nucleotides: TGCAGCGTTGAAGAAGGGGGAAACGAGCAGTACTTC. The chain combines TRBV29-1 with TRBJ2-7, with D possibly TRBD1 on 6 matching bases. The germline gives CDR1 SQVTM, CDR2 ANQGSEA. CDR3 length: 12 residues. The V end lost 0 bases, the J end lost 5 bases, and 8 bases lay between the germline ends.

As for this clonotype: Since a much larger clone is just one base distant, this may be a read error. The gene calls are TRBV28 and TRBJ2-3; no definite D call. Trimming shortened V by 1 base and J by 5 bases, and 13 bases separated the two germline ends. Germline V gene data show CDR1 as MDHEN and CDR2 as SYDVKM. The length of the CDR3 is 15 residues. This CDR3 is CASSLYGVNRDTQYF. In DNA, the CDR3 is TGTGCCAGCAGTTTATATGGAGTGAACAGAGATACGCAGTATTTT. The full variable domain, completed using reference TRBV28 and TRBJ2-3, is DVKVTQSSRYLVKRTGEKVFLECVQDMDHENMFWYRQDPGLGLRLIYFSYDVKMKEKGDIPEGYSVSREKKERFSLILESASTNQTSMYLCASSLYGVNRDTQYFGPGTRLTVL.

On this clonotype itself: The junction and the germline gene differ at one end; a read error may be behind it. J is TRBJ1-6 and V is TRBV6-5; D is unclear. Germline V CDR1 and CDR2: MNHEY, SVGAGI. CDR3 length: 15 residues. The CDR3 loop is CASSLGGKFNSRLHF. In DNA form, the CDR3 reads TGTGCCAGCAGTTTGGGCGGGAAGTTTAATTCACGCCTCCACTTT.

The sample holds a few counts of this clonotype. CDR3 residues: CSVLLNQETQYF. The CDR3, as DNA: TGCAGCGTTTTACTAAACCAAGAGACCCAGTACTTC. The chain is built from TRBV29-1 and TRBJ2-5; D uncertain. Germline CDR1 reads SQVTM; CDR2 reads ANQGSEA. V shed 5 bases and J shed 0 bases, with 7 bases lying between them. The CDR3 spans 12 residues.

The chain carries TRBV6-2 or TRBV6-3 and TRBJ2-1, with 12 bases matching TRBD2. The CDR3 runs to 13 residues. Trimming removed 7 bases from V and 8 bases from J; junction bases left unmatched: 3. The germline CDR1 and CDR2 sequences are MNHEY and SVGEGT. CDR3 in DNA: TGTGCCAGCAAGCTAGCGGGAGGGGATGAGCAGTTCTTC. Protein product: CASKLAGGDEQFF.

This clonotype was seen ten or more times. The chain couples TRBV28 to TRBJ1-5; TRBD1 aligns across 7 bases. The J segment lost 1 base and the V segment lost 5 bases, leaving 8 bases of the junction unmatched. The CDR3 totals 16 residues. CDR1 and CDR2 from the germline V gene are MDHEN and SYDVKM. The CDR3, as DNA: TGTGCCAGCAGTCGTCGACAGGGTCTAAGCAATCAGCCCCAGCATTTT. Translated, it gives CASSRRQGLSNQPQHF. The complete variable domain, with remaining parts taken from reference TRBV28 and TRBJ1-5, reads DVKVTQSSRYLVKRTGEKVFLECVQDMDHENMFWYRQDPGLGLRLIYFSYDVKMKEKGDIPEGYSVSREKKERFSLILESASTNQTSMYLCASSRRQGLSNQPQHFGDGTRLSIL.

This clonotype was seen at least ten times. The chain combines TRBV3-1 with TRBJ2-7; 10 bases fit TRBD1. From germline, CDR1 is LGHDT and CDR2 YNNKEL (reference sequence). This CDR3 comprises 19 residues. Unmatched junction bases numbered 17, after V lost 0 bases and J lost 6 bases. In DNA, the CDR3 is TGTGCCAGCAGCCAAGATGTTTCTACCGGGACAGGGGTTGTGGGCGAGCAGTACTTC. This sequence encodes CASSQDVSTGTGVVGEQYF.

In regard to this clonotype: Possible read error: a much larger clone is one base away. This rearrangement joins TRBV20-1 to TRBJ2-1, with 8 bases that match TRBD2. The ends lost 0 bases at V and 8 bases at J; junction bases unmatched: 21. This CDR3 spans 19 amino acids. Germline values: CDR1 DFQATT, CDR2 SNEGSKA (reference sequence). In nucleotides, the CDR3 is TGCAGTGCTAGAGATTTGGGGACTGGCATAGCGGGATTCCTCTATGAGCAGTTCTTC. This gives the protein CSARDLGTGIAGFLYEQFF.